A selection of T cell receptor beta chains follows, all from one sample in a study of cytomegalovirus exposure and HLA in healthy donors. Only in-frame clones appear in the TCRdb table, and some are missing; sequencing was by immunoSEQ multiplex PCR. The sample contains around 200,000 clones, 82% of which appear only once. The sample consisted of PBMCs. The receptor source for this set is a woman between 18 and 29 years old in good health and CMV-seronegative. Both conserved end residues are part of each CDR3. D genes are given only for firm matches. Clone size appears in some rows only: once, few, many, or a class for an expanded clone.

d_gene: TRBD2; abundance: -; j_gene: TRBJ2-5; v_gene: TRBV10-1; CDR3aa: CASSPSTSGQETQYF; CDR3nt: TGCGCCAGCAGCCCTTCTACTAGCGGCCAAGAGACCCAGTACTTC
d_gene: -; abundance: -; j_gene: TRBJ2-1; v_gene: TRBV7-2; CDR3aa: CASSLAGSSYNEQFF; CDR3nt: TGTGCCAGCAGCTTAGCGGGCAGCTCCTACAATGAGCAGTTCTTC
d_gene: TRBD1; abundance: -; j_gene: TRBJ1-3; v_gene: TRBV7-9; CDR3aa: CASSSQGSGNTIYF; CDR3nt: TGTGCCAGCAGCTCACAGGGGTCTGGAAACACCATATATTTT
d_gene: TRBD2; abundance: -; j_gene: TRBJ2-3; v_gene: TRBV29-1; CDR3aa: CSGLAGGVTDTQYF; CDR3nt: TGCAGCGGGCTAGCGGGAGGGGTCACAGATACGCAGTATTTT
d_gene: TRBD2; abundance: -; j_gene: TRBJ2-5; v_gene: TRBV6-6; CDR3aa: CASSRLAGGPGTQYF; CDR3nt: TGTGCCAGCAGCAGACTAGCGGGGGGCCCAGGGACCCAGTACTTC
d_gene: TRBD1; abundance: -; j_gene: TRBJ2-7; v_gene: TRBV7-9; CDR3aa: CASSSLTGPYYEQYF; CDR3nt: TGTGCCAGCAGCTCCCTGACAGGGCCCTACTACGAGCAGTACTTC
d_gene: TRBD2; abundance: -; j_gene: TRBJ2-1; v_gene: TRBV14; CDR3aa: CASSQVKLADYNEQFF; CDR3nt: TGTGCCAGCAGCCAAGTAAAACTAGCGGACTACAATGAGCAGTTCTTC
d_gene: TRBD2; abundance: few; j_gene: TRBJ2-5; v_gene: TRBV5-4; CDR3aa: CASSLAVAGRGETQYF; CDR3nt: TGTGCCAGCAGCTTGGCGGTAGCGGGGAGGGGAGAGACCCAGTACTTC
d_gene: -; abundance: -; j_gene: TRBJ2-7; v_gene: TRBV27; CDR3aa: CASSLGSWPGEEQYF; CDR3nt: TGTGCCAGCAGTTTAGGGTCATGGCCCGGGGAGGAGCAGTACTTC
d_gene: TRBD1; abundance: -; j_gene: TRBJ2-7; v_gene: TRBV28; CDR3aa: CASSLGTGGSYEQYF; CDR3nt: TGTGCCAGCAGTTTGGGGACAGGGGGGTCCTACGAGCAGTACTTC
d_gene: TRBD2; abundance: -; j_gene: TRBJ2-1; v_gene: TRBV28; CDR3aa: CASVGMGLAGAGSEQFF; CDR3nt: TGTGCCAGCGTTGGTATGGGGCTAGCGGGTGCGGGAAGTGAGCAGTTCTTC
d_gene: -; abundance: -; j_gene: TRBJ1-1; v_gene: TRBV5-1; CDR3aa: CASSLSGDTEAFF; CDR3nt: TGCGCCAGCAGCTTGTCAGGGGACACTGAAGCTTTCTTT
d_gene: TRBD2; abundance: -; j_gene: TRBJ2-1; v_gene: TRBV5-1; CDR3aa: CASSPGLAGPRSYNEQFF; CDR3nt: TGCGCCAGCAGCCCGGGACTAGCGGGTCCCCGCTCCTACAATGAGCAGTTCTTC
d_gene: -; abundance: few; j_gene: TRBJ1-1; v_gene: TRBV6-5; CDR3aa: CASSYATGRDTEAFF; CDR3nt: TGTGCCAGCAGTTACGCTACAGGGAGGGACACTGAAGCTTTCTTT
d_gene: -; abundance: -; j_gene: TRBJ2-3; v_gene: TRBV11-2; CDR3aa: CASSPALTGADTQYF; CDR3nt: TGTGCCAGCAGCCCTGCCTTGACCGGGGCAGATACGCAGTATTTT
d_gene: TRBD1; abundance: -; j_gene: TRBJ2-2; v_gene: TRBV15; CDR3aa: CATRGQGAPKITGELFF; CDR3nt: TGTGCCACCAGAGGACAGGGGGCACCCAAAATAACCGGGGAGCTGTTTTTT
d_gene: TRBD1; abundance: -; j_gene: TRBJ2-2; v_gene: TRBV7-3; CDR3aa: CASSYGQGNGELFF; CDR3nt: TGTGCCAGCAGCTACGGACAGGGGAACGGGGAGCTGTTTTTT
d_gene: -; abundance: -; j_gene: TRBJ1-3; v_gene: TRBV5-5; CDR3aa: CASSPSGDSGNTIYF; CDR3nt: TGTGCCAGCAGTCCTTCAGGGGACTCTGGAAACACCATATATTTT
d_gene: -; abundance: -; j_gene: TRBJ1-1; v_gene: TRBV18; CDR3aa: CASSPVQNSNTEAFF; CDR3nt: TGTGCCAGCTCACCTGTACAGAATTCGAACACTGAAGCTTTCTTT
d_gene: -; abundance: -; j_gene: TRBJ1-5; v_gene: TRBV30; CDR3aa: CASPGGNQPQHF; CDR3nt: TGTGCCTCTCCCGGGGGCAATCAGCCCCAGCATTTT
d_gene: TRBD2; abundance: -; j_gene: TRBJ2-2; v_gene: TRBV5-4; CDR3aa: CASSLAPFGLVMNTGELFF; CDR3nt: TGTGCCAGCAGCTTGGCGCCCTTTGGACTAGTGATGAACACCGGGGAGCTGTTTTTT
d_gene: -; abundance: -; j_gene: TRBJ1-1; v_gene: TRBV6-5; CDR3aa: CASSYSKTAYTEAFF; CDR3nt: TGTGCCAGCAGTTACAGCAAGACAGCGTACACTGAAGCTTTCTTT
d_gene: -; abundance: -; j_gene: TRBJ2-5; v_gene: TRBV7-9; CDR3aa: CASSTRGTETQYF; CDR3nt: TGTGCCAGCAGCACTCGGGGAACGGAGACCCAGTACTTC
d_gene: -; abundance: -; j_gene: TRBJ2-3; v_gene: TRBV2; CDR3aa: CASSPIDTQYF; CDR3nt: TGTGCCAGCTCCCCCATCGATACGCAGTATTTT
d_gene: -; abundance: once; j_gene: TRBJ1-4; v_gene: TRBV7-9; CDR3aa: CASSLEGVTNEKLFF; CDR3nt: TGTGCCAGCAGCTTAGAAGGGGTTACTAATGAAAAACTGTTTTTT
d_gene: -; abundance: -; j_gene: TRBJ2-2; v_gene: TRBV7-8; CDR3aa: CASSQFSEANTGELFF; CDR3nt: TGTGCCAGCAGCCAATTCAGCGAAGCGAACACCGGGGAGCTGTTTTTT
d_gene: -; abundance: -; j_gene: TRBJ2-7; v_gene: TRBV18; CDR3aa: CASQKQDGSYEQYF; CDR3nt: TGTGCCAGCCAGAAACAGGACGGCTCCTACGAGCAGTACTTC
d_gene: TRBD1; abundance: -; j_gene: TRBJ1-5; v_gene: TRBV7-9; CDR3aa: CASSGQGASNQPQHF; CDR3nt: TGTGCCAGCAGCGGACAGGGAGCCAGCAATCAGCCCCAGCATTTT
d_gene: -; abundance: -; j_gene: TRBJ2-1; v_gene: TRBV5-1; CDR3aa: CASSLGWADLGFF; CDR3nt: TGCGCCAGCAGCTTGGGTTGGGCAGACCTGGGGTTCTTC
d_gene: -; abundance: -; j_gene: TRBJ2-2; v_gene: TRBV2; CDR3aa: CASSGRLEELFF; CDR3nt: TGTGCCAGCAGTGGGAGGCTAGAGGAGCTGTTTTTT
d_gene: TRBD1; abundance: -; j_gene: TRBJ1-2; v_gene: TRBV6-5; CDR3aa: CASGPGQGTYGYTF; CDR3nt: TGTGCCAGCGGGCCGGGACAGGGGACCTATGGCTACACCTTC
d_gene: TRBD1; abundance: -; j_gene: TRBJ1-5; v_gene: TRBV6-1; CDR3aa: CASLWDRGNQPQHF; CDR3nt: TGTGCCAGCTTGTGGGACAGGGGTAATCAGCCCCAGCATTTT
d_gene: -; abundance: -; j_gene: TRBJ1-2; v_gene: TRBV7-9; CDR3aa: CASSLQGTYGYTF; CDR3nt: TGTGCCAGCAGCTTACAGGGTACCTATGGCTACACCTTC
d_gene: TRBD2; abundance: -; j_gene: TRBJ2-7; v_gene: TRBV6-1; CDR3aa: CASSALTSGRDEQYF; CDR3nt: TGTGCCAGCAGTGCTCTGACTAGCGGGAGGGACGAGCAGTACTTC
d_gene: -; abundance: -; j_gene: TRBJ1-4; v_gene: TRBV7-9; CDR3aa: CALSWAGDEKLFF; CDR3nt: TGTGCCTTATCCTGGGCCGGGGATGAAAAACTGTTTTTT
d_gene: TRBD1; abundance: -; j_gene: TRBJ2-7; v_gene: TRBV2; CDR3aa: CASSPGTGSGEQYF; CDR3nt: TGTGCCAGCAGTCCCGGGACAGGATCAGGCGAGCAGTACTTC
d_gene: TRBD2; abundance: -; j_gene: TRBJ2-7; v_gene: TRBV9; CDR3aa: CASSMGLNYEQYF; CDR3nt: TGTGCCAGCAGCATGGGACTAAACTACGAGCAGTACTTC
d_gene: TRBD2; abundance: -; j_gene: TRBJ2-2; v_gene: TRBV27; CDR3aa: CASRTSPIAGELFF; CDR3nt: TGTGCCAGCAGGACTAGCCCGATCGCCGGGGAGCTGTTTTTT
d_gene: TRBD1; abundance: -; j_gene: TRBJ2-7; v_gene: TRBV13; CDR3aa: CASSPPTGKTYEQYF; CDR3nt: TGTGCCAGCAGCCCCCCGACAGGGAAAACCTACGAGCAGTACTTC
d_gene: TRBD1; abundance: -; j_gene: TRBJ2-7; v_gene: TRBV18; CDR3aa: CASSPGTGEGYEQYF; CDR3nt: TGTGCCAGCTCACCTGGGACAGGGGAGGGCTACGAGCAGTACTTC
d_gene: -; abundance: -; j_gene: TRBJ1-2; v_gene: TRBV19; CDR3aa: CASSILAREVLAF; CDR3nt: TGTGCCAGTAGTATTCTGGCCAGGGAAGTTCTCGCCTTC
d_gene: TRBD1; abundance: -; j_gene: TRBJ2-1; v_gene: TRBV13; CDR3aa: CASSFRDRYNEQFF; CDR3nt: TGTGCCAGCAGCTTCCGGGACAGGTACAATGAGCAGTTCTTC
d_gene: -; abundance: -; j_gene: TRBJ1-2; v_gene: TRBV6-6; CDR3aa: CASVEGKRYTF; CDR3nt: TGTGCCAGCGTTGAGGGCAAGCGCTACACCTTC